These T cell receptor beta chains were read from a single sample in a study of CD8 T cells in Susac syndrome. TCRdb re-derived calls from the immunoSEQ multiplex PCR reads in MiXCR, one entry per CDR3 protein. This table has 100,000 to 150,000 distinct CDR3 sequences, around 94% appearing once. Material for sequencing was CD8+ T cells from PBMCs. The origin of the receptors is a human donor with Susac syndrome. Both conserved end residues are part of each CDR3. D genes are given only for firm matches.

TRBV11-2	TRBD2	TRBJ2-5	CASSPGGVRQFQETQYF
TRBV27	-	TRBJ2-7	CASSLAGHEQYF
TRBV12-3/TRBV12-4	TRBD1	TRBJ1-2	CASSPSTGLGYTF
TRBV20-1	TRBD2	TRBJ2-1	CSAIPSGREGVSYNEQFF
TRBV6-1	TRBD1	TRBJ2-5	CASSETSGQGFETQYF
TRBV24-1	-	TRBJ2-1	CATSDPGGDNEQFF
TRBV30	-	TRBJ2-2	CAWSAFVNTGELFF
TRBV4-1	-	TRBJ1-5	CASSLGPGYSNQPQHF
TRBV7-9	TRBD2	TRBJ2-7	CASSPPRGGHEQYF
TRBV30	-	TRBJ1-5	CAWSDGGHQPQHF
TRBV29-1	TRBD1	TRBJ1-4	CSVAGTGFNEKLFF
TRBV7-6	TRBD1	TRBJ2-1	CASSTGQGFDEQFF
TRBV7-9	TRBD1	TRBJ1-2	CASSLTGQEVRDGYTF
TRBV30	-	TRBJ2-2	CAWSFADGELFF
TRBV9	TRBD2	TRBJ2-7	CASSSWAGEGVYEQYF
TRBV12-3/TRBV12-4	TRBD2	TRBJ2-4	CASSPSGSIGIQYF
TRBV5-1	TRBD1	TRBJ1-2	CASSTGQGLYGYTF
TRBV6-6	-	TRBJ1-5	CASTAGIGQPQHF
TRBV7-2	-	TRBJ2-7	CASSFAGEQYF
TRBV6-4	-	TRBJ2-3	CASSDSVDSSTDTQYF
TRBV3-1	-	TRBJ1-2	CASSPISEGDYGYTF
TRBV7-3	-	TRBJ1-4	CASSLTSCRANEKLFF
TRBV6-5	-	TRBJ2-3	CASRLEITDTQYF
TRBV25-1	TRBD1	TRBJ2-7	CASSETGSREQYF
TRBV10-3	-	TRBJ2-1	CAISGWSPGPSYNEQFF
TRBV7-8	-	TRBJ2-7	CASSLYGASSYEQYF
TRBV9	-	TRBJ2-3	CASSLHKGSSADTQYF